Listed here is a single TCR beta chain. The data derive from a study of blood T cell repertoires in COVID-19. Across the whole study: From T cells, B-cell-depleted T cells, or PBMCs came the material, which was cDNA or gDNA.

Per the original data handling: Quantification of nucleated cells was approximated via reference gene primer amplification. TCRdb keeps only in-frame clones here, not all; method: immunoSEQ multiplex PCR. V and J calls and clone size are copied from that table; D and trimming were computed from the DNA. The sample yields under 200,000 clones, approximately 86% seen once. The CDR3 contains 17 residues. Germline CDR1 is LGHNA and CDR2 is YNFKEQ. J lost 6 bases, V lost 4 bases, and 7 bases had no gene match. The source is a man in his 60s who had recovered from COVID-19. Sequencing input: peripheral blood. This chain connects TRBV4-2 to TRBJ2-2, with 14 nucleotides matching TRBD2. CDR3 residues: CASSRQGTSGGAGELFF. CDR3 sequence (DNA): TGTGCCAGCAGCCGTCAAGGGACTAGCGGGGGAGCCGGGGAGCTGTTTTTT.